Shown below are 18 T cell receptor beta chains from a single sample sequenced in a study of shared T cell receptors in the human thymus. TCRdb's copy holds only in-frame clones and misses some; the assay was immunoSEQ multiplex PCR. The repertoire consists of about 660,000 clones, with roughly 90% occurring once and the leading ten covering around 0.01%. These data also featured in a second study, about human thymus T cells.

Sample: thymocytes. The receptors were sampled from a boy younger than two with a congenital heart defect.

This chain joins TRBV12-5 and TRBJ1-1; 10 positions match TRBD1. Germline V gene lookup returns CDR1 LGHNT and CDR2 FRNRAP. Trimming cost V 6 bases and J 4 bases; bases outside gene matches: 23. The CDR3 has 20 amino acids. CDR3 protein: CASGSGRDRGGGARLTEAFF. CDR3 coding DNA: TGTGCTAGTGGCTCCGGTAGGGACAGGGGTGGAGGGGCCCGACTCACTGAAGCTTTCTTT. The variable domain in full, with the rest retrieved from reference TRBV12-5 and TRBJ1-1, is DARVTQTPRHKVTEMGQEVTMRCQPILGHNTVFWYRQTMMQGLELLAYFRNRAPLDDSGMPKDRFSAEMPDATLATLKIQPSEPRDSAVYFCASGSGRDRGGGARLTEAFFGQGTRLTVV.

CDR3 amino acids: CASSLGLDEQFF. CDR3 bases: TGTGCCAGCAGCTTAGGGCTCGATGAGCAGTTCTTC. The rearrangement joins TRBV7-8 to TRBJ2-1, with D uncertain. Between the trimmed V and J ends, which lost 1 base and 8 bases, there was a span of 6 bases. In germline, CDR1 is SGHVS, CDR2 FQNEAQ. The CDR3 is made up of 12 amino acids.

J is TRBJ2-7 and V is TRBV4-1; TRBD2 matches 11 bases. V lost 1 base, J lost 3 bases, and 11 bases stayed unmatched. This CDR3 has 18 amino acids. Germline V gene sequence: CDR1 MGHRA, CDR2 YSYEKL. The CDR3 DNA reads TGCGCCAGCAGCCAAGGTGATCCGGGACTAGCGGCAATCTACGAGCAGTACTTC. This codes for CASSQGDPGLAAIYEQYF.

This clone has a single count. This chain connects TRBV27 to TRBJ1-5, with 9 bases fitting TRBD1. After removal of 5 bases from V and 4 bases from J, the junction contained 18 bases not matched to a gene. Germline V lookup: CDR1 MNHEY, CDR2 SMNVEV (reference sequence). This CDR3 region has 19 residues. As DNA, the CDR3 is TGTGCCAGCAGTCGTCTCGTCCCACAGGGGGCTGGTATGAATCAGCCCCAGCATTTT. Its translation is CASSRLVPQGAGMNQPQHF.

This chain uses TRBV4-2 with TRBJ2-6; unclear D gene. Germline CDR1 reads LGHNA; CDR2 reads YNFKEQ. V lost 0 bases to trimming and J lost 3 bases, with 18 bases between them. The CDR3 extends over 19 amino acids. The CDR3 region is CASSQDPLTETFGANVLTF. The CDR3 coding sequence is TGTGCCAGCAGCCAAGATCCCTTGACTGAGACCTTTGGGGCCAACGTCCTGACTTTC.

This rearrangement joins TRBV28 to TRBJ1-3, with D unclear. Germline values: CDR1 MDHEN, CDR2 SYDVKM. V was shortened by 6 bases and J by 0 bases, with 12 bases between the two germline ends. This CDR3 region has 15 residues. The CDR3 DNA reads TGTGCCAGCAGCCCCACGGTACCCTCTGGAAACACCATATATTTT. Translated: CASSPTVPSGNTIYF.

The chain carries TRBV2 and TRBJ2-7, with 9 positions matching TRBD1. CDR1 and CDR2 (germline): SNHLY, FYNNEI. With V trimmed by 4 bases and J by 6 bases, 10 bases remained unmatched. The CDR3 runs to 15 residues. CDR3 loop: CASSATGTGRGEQYF. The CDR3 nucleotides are TGTGCCAGCAGTGCTACCGGGACAGGGAGGGGCGAGCAGTACTTC. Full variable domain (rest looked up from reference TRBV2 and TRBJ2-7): EPEVTQTPSHQVTQMGQEVILRCVPISNHLYFYWYRQILGQKVEFLVSFYNNEISEKSEIFDDQFSVERPDGSNFTLKIRSTKLEDSAMYFCASSATGTGRGEQYFGPGTRLTVT.

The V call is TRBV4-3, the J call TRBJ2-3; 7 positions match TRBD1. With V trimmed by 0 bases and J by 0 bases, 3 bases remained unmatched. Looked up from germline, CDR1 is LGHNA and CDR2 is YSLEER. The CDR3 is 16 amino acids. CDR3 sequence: CASSQERGLSTDTQYF. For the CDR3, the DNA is TGCGCCAGCAGCCAAGAGAGGGGGCTTAGCACAGATACGCAGTATTTT.

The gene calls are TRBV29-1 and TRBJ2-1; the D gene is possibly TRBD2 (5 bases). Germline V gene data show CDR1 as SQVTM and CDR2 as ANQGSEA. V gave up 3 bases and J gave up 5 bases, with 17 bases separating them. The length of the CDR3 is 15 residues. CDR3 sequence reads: CSVDMLRENHNEQFF. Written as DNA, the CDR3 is TGCAGCGTTGATATGTTGAGGGAGAACCACAATGAGCAGTTCTTC.

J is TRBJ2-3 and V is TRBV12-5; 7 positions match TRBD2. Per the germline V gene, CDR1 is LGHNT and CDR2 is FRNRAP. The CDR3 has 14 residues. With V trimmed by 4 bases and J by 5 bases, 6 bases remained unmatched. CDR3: CASGWTSGGDTQYF. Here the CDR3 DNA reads TGTGCTAGTGGTTGGACCTCGGGGGGAGATACGCAGTATTTT.

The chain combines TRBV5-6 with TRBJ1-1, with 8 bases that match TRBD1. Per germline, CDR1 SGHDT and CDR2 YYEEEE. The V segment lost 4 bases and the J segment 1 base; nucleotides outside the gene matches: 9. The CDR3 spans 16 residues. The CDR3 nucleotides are TGTGCCAGCAGCGCGTGTGAACAGGGGGGGAACACTGAAGCTTTCTTT. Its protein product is CASSACEQGGNTEAFF.

CDR3 loop: CASSLEPPLKGETQYF. CDR3 nucleotide sequence: TGTGCCAGCAGTTTAGAACCCCCACTAAAGGGGGAGACCCAGTACTTC. The chain has TRBV27 and TRBJ2-5; maybe TRBD1 (5 bases). Germline CDR1 and CDR2: MNHEY and SMNVEV (reference sequence). Trimming took off 2 bases at V and 5 bases at J, with 18 bases between the two ends. There are 16 residues in the CDR3.

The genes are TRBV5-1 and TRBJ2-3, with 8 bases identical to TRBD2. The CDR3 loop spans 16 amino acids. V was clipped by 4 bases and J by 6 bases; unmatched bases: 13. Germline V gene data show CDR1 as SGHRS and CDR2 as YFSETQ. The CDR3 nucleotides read TGCGCCAGCAGCCCGAGGGTCAAGCGGGGGCCCGATACGCAGTATTTT. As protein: CASSPRVKRGPDTQYF.

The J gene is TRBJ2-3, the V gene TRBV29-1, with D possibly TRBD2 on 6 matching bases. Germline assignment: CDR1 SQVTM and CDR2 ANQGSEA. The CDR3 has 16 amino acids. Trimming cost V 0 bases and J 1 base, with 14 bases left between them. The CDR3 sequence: CSVEDFRETRTDTQYF. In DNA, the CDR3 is TGCAGCGTTGAAGATTTCCGGGAGACCCGCACAGATACGCAGTATTTT.

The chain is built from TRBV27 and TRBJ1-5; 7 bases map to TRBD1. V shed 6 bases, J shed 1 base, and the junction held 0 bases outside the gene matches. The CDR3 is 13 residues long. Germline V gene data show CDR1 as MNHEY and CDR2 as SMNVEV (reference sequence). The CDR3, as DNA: TGTGCCAGCAGGGGACAGAGCAATCAGCCCCAGCATTTT. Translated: CASRGQSNQPQHF.

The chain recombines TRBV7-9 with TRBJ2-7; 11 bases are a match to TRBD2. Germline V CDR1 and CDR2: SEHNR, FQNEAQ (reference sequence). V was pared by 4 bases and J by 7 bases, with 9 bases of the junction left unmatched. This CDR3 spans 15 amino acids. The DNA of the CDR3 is TGTGCCAGCAGCTCTTCGACTAGCGGGACACGAGAGCAGTACTTC. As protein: CASSSSTSGTREQYF.

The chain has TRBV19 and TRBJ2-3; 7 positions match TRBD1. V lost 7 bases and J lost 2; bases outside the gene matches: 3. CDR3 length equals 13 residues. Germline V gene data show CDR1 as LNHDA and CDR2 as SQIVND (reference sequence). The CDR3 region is CASTGGPTDTQYF. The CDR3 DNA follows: TGTGCCAGTACAGGGGGACCCACAGATACGCAGTATTTT.

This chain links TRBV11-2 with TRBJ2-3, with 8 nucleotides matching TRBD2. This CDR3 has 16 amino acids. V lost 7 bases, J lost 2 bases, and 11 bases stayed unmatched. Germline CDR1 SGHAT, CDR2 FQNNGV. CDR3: CASNPLAGRNTDTQYF. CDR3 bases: TGTGCCAGCAACCCTTTAGCGGGGAGGAACACAGATACGCAGTATTTT.